This is a list of T cell receptor beta chains from one sample in a study of blood T cell repertoires in COVID-19. Produced via immunoSEQ multiplex PCR; TCRdb's table is partial and in-frame only. Of some 11,000 clones listed, roughly 85% are singletons. Sample: peripheral blood. These receptors all stem from a man younger than 40 with active or convalescent COVID-19. The CDR3 runs from the conserved cysteine through the conserved F or W. The D gene is left open where the match is weak. Rows may omit the clone size; those that give it use once, few, many or a size class.

d_call,v_call,clone_size,j_call,cdr3_length,cdr3_aa,cdr3_nt
TRBD2,TRBV29-1,once,TRBJ2-5,15,CSVELGTSGGETQYF,TGCAGCGTTGAGCTAGGGACGTCCGGGGGGGAGACCCAGTACTTC
TRBD2,TRBV18,-,TRBJ2-2,16,CASSPPSGGNTGELFF,TGTGCCAGCTCACCACCAAGCGGGGGGAACACCGGGGAGCTGTTTTTT
-,TRBV5-4,few,TRBJ2-7,14,CASSPYGQPYEQYF,TGTGCCAGCAGCCCATACGGACAGCCCTACGAGCAGTACTTC
-,TRBV5-1,-,TRBJ2-5,16,CASSLDGGRGQETQYF,TGCGCCAGCAGCTTGGACGGGGGAAGAGGGCAAGAGACCCAGTACTTC
-,TRBV25-1,-,TRBJ2-7,13,CASSELHNYEQYF,TGTGCCAGCAGTGAATTGCACAACTACGAGCAGTACTTC
TRBD2,TRBV5-1,-,TRBJ2-5,15,CASSASGGNRETQYF,TGCGCCAGCAGCGCCAGCGGGGGGAATAGAGAGACCCAGTACTTC
-,TRBV9,few,TRBJ2-1,14,CASSVLGKFDEQFF,TGTGCCAGCAGCGTCCTAGGAAAATTTGATGAGCAGTTCTTC
TRBD1,TRBV5-1,-,TRBJ2-5,14,CASSLAGQGATQYF,TGCGCCAGCAGCTTGGCCGGGCAGGGGGCGACCCAGTACTTC
TRBD2,TRBV3-1/TRBV3-2,-,TRBJ2-2,17,CASRSSGGAGRAGELFF,TGTGCCAGCAGGAGTAGCGGGGGGGCCGGTCGGGCCGGGGAGCTGTTTTTT
-,TRBV12-3/TRBV12-4,-,TRBJ1-1,13,CASSMEGGTEAFF,TGTGCCAGCAGTATGGAGGGGGGGACTGAAGCTTTCTTT
-,TRBV19,-,TRBJ2-5,16,CASISPGRGGQETQYF,TGTGCCAGTATATCGCCGGGACGAGGGGGCCAAGAGACCCAGTACTTC
TRBD2,TRBV11-3,-,TRBJ2-1,15,CASSLGLAGGREQFF,TGTGCCAGCAGCTTAGGGCTAGCGGGGGGTAGAGAGCAGTTCTTC
TRBD1,TRBV18,-,TRBJ2-5,15,CASSLGQGEQETQYF,TGTGCCAGCTCCCTCGGACAGGGTGAACAAGAGACCCAGTACTTC
-,TRBV19,-,TRBJ2-4,14,CASSIADRDKLQYF,TGTGCCAGTAGTATAGCCGACAGAGACAAGCTTCAGTACTTC
TRBD1,TRBV10-2,-,TRBJ1-2,16,CASSASTLTGYDGYTF,TGCGCCAGCAGTGCCTCGACCCTGACAGGGTACGATGGCTACACCTTC
TRBD1,TRBV9,-,TRBJ2-7,14,CASSVGQGVYEQYF,TGTGCCAGCAGCGTAGGTCAGGGGGTCTACGAGCAGTACTTC
-,TRBV24-1,-,TRBJ2-5,16,CATSPERTGGSETQYF,TGTGCCACCAGTCCTGAACGGACGGGGGGCTCGGAGACCCAGTACTTC
-,TRBV7-9,-,TRBJ2-3,14,CASSLTGQADTQYF,TGTGCCAGCAGCTTAACAGGGCAGGCAGATACGCAGTATTTT
-,TRBV9,few,TRBJ1-5,14,CASSRGASNQPQHF,TGTGCCAGCAGCCGGGGTGCAAGCAATCAGCCCCAGCATTTT
-,TRBV30,-,TRBJ1-1,13,CAYWGGWNTEAFF,TGTGCCTACTGGGGGGGGTGGAACACTGAAGCTTTCTTT
TRBD2,TRBV28,once,TRBJ2-7,21,CASSFDPRAGGAAGFSYEQYF,TGTGCCAGCAGTTTCGACCCCCGAGCCGGGGGGGCAGCGGGGTTCTCCTACGAGCAGTACTTC
TRBD1,TRBV10-2,-,TRBJ1-5,15,CASSPGTGGNQPQHF,TGCGCCAGCAGCCCCGGGACAGGGGGGAATCAGCCCCAGCATTTT
-,TRBV6-5,-,TRBJ1-6,14,CASTLRQANSPLHF,TGTGCCAGCACCCTCAGACAGGCTAATTCACCCCTCCACTTT
TRBD2,TRBV2,-,TRBJ2-7,19,CASSVFLIAGGGGMYEQYF,TGTGCCAGCAGTGTTTTCTTGATAGCGGGGGGCGGCGGTATGTACGAGCAGTACTTC
-,TRBV11-2,once,TRBJ1-1,15,CASSLSLTGNTEAFF,TGTGCCAGCAGCTTATCTCTGACGGGGAACACTGAAGCTTTCTTT
-,TRBV6-5,-,TRBJ1-1,13,CASAQDMNTEAFF,TGTGCCAGTGCACAGGATATGAACACTGAAGCTTTCTTT
TRBD1,TRBV10-3,-,TRBJ1-1,14,CAISFQGAGTEAFF,TGTGCCATCAGTTTCCAGGGGGCTGGCACTGAAGCTTTCTTT
TRBD2,TRBV7-3,-,TRBJ2-3,19,CASSLTGLASGGATDTQYF,TGTGCCAGCAGCTTAACAGGTTTGGCTAGCGGGGGGGCCACAGATACGCAGTATTTT
TRBD2,TRBV5-1,-,TRBJ2-3,16,CASSPFLGGSTDTQYF,TGCGCCAGCAGCCCTTTTTTGGGGGGGAGCACAGATACGCAGTATTTT
TRBD2,TRBV20-1,-,TRBJ2-5,16,CSASVISGGFQETQYF,TGCAGTGCTAGTGTTATAAGCGGGGGGTTCCAAGAGACCCAGTACTTC
-,TRBV6-6,-,TRBJ2-5,15,CASRPGGTGPETQYF,TGTGCCAGCAGACCCGGGGGAACCGGGCCGGAGACCCAGTACTTC
TRBD1,TRBV11-3,-,TRBJ2-2,15,CASSNRDRDPGELFF,TGTGCCAGCAGCAACCGGGACAGGGATCCCGGGGAGCTGTTTTTT
TRBD2,TRBV6-5,-,TRBJ2-2,15,CASSYSHGGSGELFF,TGTGCCAGCAGTTACTCGCACGGGGGGTCCGGGGAGCTGTTTTTT